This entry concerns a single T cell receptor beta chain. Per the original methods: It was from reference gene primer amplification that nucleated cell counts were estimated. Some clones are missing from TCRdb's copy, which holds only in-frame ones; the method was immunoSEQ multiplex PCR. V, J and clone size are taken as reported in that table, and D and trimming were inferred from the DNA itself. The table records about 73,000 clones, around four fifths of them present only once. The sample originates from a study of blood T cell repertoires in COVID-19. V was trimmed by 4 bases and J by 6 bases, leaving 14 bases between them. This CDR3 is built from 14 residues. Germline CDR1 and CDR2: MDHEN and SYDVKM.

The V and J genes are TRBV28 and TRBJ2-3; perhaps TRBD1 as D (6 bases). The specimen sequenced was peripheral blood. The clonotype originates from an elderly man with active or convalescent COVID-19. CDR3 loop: CASSYRRGGDTQYF. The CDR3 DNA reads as TGTGCCAGCAGTTATCGGCGAGGGGGTGATACGCAGTATTTT.